The next 10 T cell receptor beta chains were all read from a single sample in a study of blood T cell repertoires in COVID-19. Assay: immunoSEQ multiplex PCR; the TCRdb copy retains only in-frame clones and omits some. The data hold more than 90,000 clones, with 70% to 90% observed a single time. Material: peripheral blood. The source of these receptors is a man in his sixties with acute or convalescent COVID-19.

The V call is TRBV2, the J call TRBJ1-3; D call uncertain. Germline loops: CDR1 SNHLY, CDR2 FYNNEI. V was shortened by 2 bases and J by 8 bases, with 10 bases between the two germline ends. The CDR3 is made up of 13 amino acids. The CDR3 sequence is CASSESGSHTIYF. Here the CDR3 DNA reads TGTGCCAGCAGTGAATCCGGGAGTCACACCATATATTTT.

This clone was picked up one time. This chain connects TRBV5-4 to TRBJ2-5; no clear D. Germline lookup yields CDR1 SGHNT and CDR2 YYREEE (reference sequence). The CDR3 has 12 amino acids. V was shortened by 2 bases and J by 5 bases, with 7 bases between the two germline ends. The CDR3 nucleotides are TGTGCCAGCAGCTTTAACAGCGAGACCCAGTACTTC. Protein product: CASSFNSETQYF. The full variable domain, rest sourced from reference TRBV5-4 and TRBJ2-5, is ETGVTQSPTHLIKTRGQQVTLRCSSQSGHNTVSWYQQALGQGPQFIFQYYREEENGRGNFPPRFSGLQFPNYSSELNVNALELDDSALYLCASSFNSETQYFGPGTRLLVL.

This clone was detected only a few times. This chain joins TRBV12-3 or TRBV12-4 and TRBJ1-1; D remains unclear. The V end was cut by 0 bases, the J end by 10 bases, with 9 bases between. This CDR3 is built from 12 residues. DNA for the CDR3: TGTGCCAGCAGTTTAGCGCCCTTCGGAGCTTTCTTT. Residues: CASSLAPFGAFF.

This chain uses TRBV5-5 with TRBJ2-3; TRBD2 matches at 10 bases. The CDR3 has 17 amino acids. Germline V gives CDR1 SGHKS, CDR2 YYEKEE (reference sequence). V gave up 3 bases and J gave up 2 bases; unmatched junction bases: 9. CDR3 residues: CASSSLLAGGNTDTQYF. CDR3 in DNA: TGTGCCAGCAGCTCCCTTTTAGCGGGGGGTAACACAGATACGCAGTATTTT.

The V and J genes are TRBV6-2 or TRBV6-3 and TRBJ2-7, with 12 nucleotides matching TRBD2. The germline CDR1 and CDR2 sequences are MNHEY and SVGEGT. The CDR3 length is 16 residues. Germline trimming cut 4 bases from V and 3 bases from J; bases unmatched to any gene: 7. CDR3 sequence: CASSSTRTSGNYEQYV. The CDR3 DNA reads as TGTGCCAGCAGTTCCACCCGGACTAGCGGGAACTACGAGCAGTACGTC.

This chain uses TRBV30 with TRBJ1-1; D may be TRBD1 (5 bases). V shed 1 base and J shed 1 base, with 16 bases lying between them. Germline CDR1 GTSNPN, CDR2 SVGIG (reference sequence). CDR3 size: 16 residues. The CDR3 DNA reads as TGTGCCTGGAGTGCACCAACAGGCCTTAAGAACACTGAAGCTTTCTTT. This sequence encodes CAWSAPTGLKNTEAFF.

The chain combines TRBV12-3 or TRBV12-4 with TRBJ1-1, with D unresolved. The CDR3 extends over 13 amino acids. The V end was cut by 2 bases, the J end by 2 bases, with 6 bases between. CDR3 coding DNA: TGTGCCAGCAGTTTACTCCCTAACACTGAAGCTTTCTTT. As protein: CASSLLPNTEAFF.

This chain joins TRBV11-2 and TRBJ2-2; 13 bases match TRBD2. Germline trimming cut 5 bases from V and 5 bases from J; bases unmatched to any gene: 5. This CDR3 region has 16 residues. Germline V lookup: CDR1 SGHAT, CDR2 FQNNGV. In DNA form, the CDR3 reads TGTGCCAGCAGCCATACTAGCGGGGGGGCTACCGGGGAGCTGTTTTTT. Translated, it gives CASSHTSGGATGELFF.

This clone was seen only once. The chain has TRBV5-4 and TRBJ1-2; the D is unclear. Trimming took 1 base from V and 0 from J, leaving 13 bases between them. CDR1 and CDR2 (germline): SGHNT, YYREEE (reference sequence). CDR3 length equals 16 residues. The CDR3 spells CASSLTWSLANYGYTF. CDR3 DNA: TGTGCCAGCAGCTTGACTTGGTCATTAGCTAACTATGGCTACACCTTC.

A remark on this clone: An end of the junction does not agree with germline; a read error may underlie this. The genes are TRBV24-1 and TRBJ2-3, with D unclear. The CDR3 covers 17 residues. Germline V gives CDR1 KGHDR, CDR2 SFDVKD. The CDR3 is CATGDSQVSFGTDTQYF. The CDR3, as DNA: TGTGCCACCGGTGATAGTCAAGTTAGTTTCGGCACAGATACGCAGTATTTT.